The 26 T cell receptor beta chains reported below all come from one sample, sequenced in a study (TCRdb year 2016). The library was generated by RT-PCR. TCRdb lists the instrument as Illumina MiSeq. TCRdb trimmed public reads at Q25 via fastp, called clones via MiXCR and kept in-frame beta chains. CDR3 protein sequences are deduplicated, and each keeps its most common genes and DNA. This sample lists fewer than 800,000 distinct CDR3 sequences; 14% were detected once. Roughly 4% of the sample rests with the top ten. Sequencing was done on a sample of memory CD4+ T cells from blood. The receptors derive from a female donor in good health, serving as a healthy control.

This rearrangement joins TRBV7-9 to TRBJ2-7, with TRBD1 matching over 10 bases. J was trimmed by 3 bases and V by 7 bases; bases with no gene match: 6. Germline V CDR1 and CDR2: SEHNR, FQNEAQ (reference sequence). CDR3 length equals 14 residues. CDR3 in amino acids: CASTRDRGNYEQYF. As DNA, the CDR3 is TGTGCCAGCACCCGGGACAGGGGTAACTACGAGCAGTACTTC.

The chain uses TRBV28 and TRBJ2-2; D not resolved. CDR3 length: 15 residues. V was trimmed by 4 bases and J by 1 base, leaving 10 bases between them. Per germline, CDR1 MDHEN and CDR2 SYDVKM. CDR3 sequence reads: CASSSAGLNTGELFF. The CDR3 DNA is TGTGCCAGCAGTTCCGCCGGGCTGAACACCGGGGAGCTGTTTTTT. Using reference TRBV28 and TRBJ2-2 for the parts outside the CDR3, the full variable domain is DVKVTQSSRYLVKRTGEKVFLECVQDMDHENMFWYRQDPGLGLRLIYFSYDVKMKEKGDIPEGYSVSREKKERFSLILESASTNQTSMYLCASSSAGLNTGELFFGEGSRLTVL.

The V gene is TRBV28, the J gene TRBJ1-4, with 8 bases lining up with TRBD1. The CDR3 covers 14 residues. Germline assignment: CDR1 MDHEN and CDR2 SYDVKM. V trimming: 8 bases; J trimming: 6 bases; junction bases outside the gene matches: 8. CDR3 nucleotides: TGTGCCAGCCGATTCATGGACAGGGATGAAAAACTGTTTTTT. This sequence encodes CASRFMDRDEKLFF.

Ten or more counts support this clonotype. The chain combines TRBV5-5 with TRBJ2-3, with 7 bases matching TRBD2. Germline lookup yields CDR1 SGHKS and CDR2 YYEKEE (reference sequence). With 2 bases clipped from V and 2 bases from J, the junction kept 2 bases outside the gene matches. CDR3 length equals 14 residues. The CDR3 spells CASSFGTITDTQYF. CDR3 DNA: TGTGCCAGCAGCTTCGGGACTATCACAGATACGCAGTATTTT.

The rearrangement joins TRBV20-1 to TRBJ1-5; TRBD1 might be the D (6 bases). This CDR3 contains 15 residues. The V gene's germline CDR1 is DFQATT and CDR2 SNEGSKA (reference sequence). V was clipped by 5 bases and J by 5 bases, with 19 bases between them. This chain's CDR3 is CSAAVTGTRDQPQHF. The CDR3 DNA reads TGCAGTGCTGCAGTAACCGGGACACGAGATCAGCCCCAGCATTTT.

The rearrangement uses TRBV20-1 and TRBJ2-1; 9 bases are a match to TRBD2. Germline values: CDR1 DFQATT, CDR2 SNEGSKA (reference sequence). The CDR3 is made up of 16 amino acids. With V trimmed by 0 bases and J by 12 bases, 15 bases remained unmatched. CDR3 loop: CSARDQAGGNRYPQFF. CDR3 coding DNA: TGCAGTGCTAGAGATCAGGCGGGAGGGAATCGTTATCCGCAGTTCTTC.

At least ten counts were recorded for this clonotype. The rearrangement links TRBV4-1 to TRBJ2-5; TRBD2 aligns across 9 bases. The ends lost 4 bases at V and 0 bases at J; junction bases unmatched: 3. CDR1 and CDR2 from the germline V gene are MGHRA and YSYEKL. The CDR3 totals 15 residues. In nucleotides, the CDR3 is TGCGCCAGCAGCCGGGCGGGAGGGAACCAAGAGACCCAGTACTTC. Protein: CASSRAGGNQETQYF.

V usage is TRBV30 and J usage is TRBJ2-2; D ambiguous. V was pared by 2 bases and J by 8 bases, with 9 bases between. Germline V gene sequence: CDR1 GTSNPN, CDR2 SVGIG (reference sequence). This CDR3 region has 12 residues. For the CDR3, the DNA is TGTGCCTGGAGTTCCACCGGGGGGGAGCTGTTTTTT. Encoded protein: CAWSSTGGELFF.

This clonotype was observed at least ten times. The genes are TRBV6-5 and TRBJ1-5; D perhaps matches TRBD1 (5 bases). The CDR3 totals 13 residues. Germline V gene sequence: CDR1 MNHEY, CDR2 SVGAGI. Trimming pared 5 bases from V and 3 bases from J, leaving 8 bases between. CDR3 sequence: CASSPGINQPQHF. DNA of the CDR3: TGTGCCAGCAGTCCAGGGATCAATCAGCCCCAGCATTTT.

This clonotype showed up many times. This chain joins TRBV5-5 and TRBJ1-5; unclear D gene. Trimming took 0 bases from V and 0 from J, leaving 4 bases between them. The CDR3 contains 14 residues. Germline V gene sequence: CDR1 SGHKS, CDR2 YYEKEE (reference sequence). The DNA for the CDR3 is TGTGCCAGCAGCTTGGCTCATAGCAATCAGCCCCAGCATTTT. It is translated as CASSLAHSNQPQHF.

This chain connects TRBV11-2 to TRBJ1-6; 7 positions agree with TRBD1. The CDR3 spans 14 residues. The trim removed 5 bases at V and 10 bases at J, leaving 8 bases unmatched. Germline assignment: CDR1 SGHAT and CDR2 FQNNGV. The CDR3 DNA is TGTGCCAGCAGCGTTCAGACAGGGTACTCACCCCTCCACTTT. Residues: CASSVQTGYSPLHF.

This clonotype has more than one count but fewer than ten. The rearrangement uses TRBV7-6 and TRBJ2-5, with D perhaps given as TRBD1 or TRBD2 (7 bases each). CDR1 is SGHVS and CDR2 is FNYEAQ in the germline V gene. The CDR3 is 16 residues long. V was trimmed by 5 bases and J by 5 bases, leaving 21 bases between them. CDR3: CASSPQGGPFRETQYF. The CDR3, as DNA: TGTGCCAGCAGCCCCCAGGGGGGGCCCTTTCGGGAGACCCAGTACTTC.

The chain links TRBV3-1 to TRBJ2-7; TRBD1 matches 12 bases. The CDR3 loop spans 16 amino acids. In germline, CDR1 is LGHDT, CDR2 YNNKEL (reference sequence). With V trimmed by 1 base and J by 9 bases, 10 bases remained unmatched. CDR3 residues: CASSQGDRGPSVGQYF. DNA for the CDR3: TGTGCCAGCAGCCAAGGGGACAGGGGGCCCTCGGTTGGGCAGTACTTC.

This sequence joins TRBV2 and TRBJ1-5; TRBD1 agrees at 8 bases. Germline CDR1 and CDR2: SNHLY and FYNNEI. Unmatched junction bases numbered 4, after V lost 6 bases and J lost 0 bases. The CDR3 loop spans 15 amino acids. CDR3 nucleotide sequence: TGTGCCAGCAGCCAGGACAGGGCTAGCAATCAGCCCCAGCATTTT. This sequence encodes CASSQDRASNQPQHF.

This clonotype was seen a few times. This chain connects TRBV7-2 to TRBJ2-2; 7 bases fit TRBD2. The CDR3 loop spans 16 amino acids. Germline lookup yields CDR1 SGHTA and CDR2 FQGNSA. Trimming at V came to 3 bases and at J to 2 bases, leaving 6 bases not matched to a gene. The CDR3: CASSFSRTRNTGELFF. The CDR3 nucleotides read TGTGCCAGCAGCTTTAGTCGGACTAGAAACACCGGGGAGCTGTTTTTT. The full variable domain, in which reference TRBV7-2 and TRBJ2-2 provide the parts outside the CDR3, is GAGVSQSPSNKVTEKGKDVELRCDPISGHTALYWYRQSLGQGLEFLIYFQGNSAPDKSGLPSDRFSAERTGGSVSTLTIQRTQQEDSAVYLCASSFSRTRNTGELFFGEGSRLTVL.

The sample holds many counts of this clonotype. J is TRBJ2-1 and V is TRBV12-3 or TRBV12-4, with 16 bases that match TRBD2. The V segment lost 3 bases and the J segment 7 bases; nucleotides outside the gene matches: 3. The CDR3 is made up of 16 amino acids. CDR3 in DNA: TGTGCCAGCAGTTTGGGGGGACTAGCGGGAGGGAATGAGCAGTTCTTC. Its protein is CASSLGGLAGGNEQFF.

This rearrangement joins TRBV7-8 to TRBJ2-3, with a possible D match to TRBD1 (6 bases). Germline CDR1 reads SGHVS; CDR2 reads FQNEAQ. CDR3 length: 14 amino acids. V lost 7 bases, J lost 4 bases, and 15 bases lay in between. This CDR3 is CASTLLQGSDTQYF. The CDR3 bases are TGTGCCAGCACACTTCTCCAGGGGTCAGATACGCAGTATTTT.

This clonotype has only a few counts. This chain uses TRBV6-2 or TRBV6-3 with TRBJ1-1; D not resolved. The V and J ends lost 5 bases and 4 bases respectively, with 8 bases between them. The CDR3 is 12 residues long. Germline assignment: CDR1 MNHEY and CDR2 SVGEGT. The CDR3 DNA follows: TGTGCCAGCAGTACACATTTCACTGAAGCTTTCTTT. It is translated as CASSTHFTEAFF.

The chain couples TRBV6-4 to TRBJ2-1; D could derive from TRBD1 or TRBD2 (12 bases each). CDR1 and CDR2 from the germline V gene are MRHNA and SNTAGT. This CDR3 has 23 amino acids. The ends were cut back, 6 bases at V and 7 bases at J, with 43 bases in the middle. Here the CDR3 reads CASRGVGQGASWLAGGPQNEQFF. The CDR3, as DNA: TGTGCCAGCAGGGGGGTGGGACAGGGGGCTTCTTGGCTAGCGGGAGGGCCCCAAAATGAGCAGTTCTTC.

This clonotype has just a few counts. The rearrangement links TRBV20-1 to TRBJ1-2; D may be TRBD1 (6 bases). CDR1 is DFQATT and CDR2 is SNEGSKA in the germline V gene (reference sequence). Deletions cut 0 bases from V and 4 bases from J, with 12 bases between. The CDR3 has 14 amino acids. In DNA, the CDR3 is TGCAGTGCTAGAGAGGCAGGGGCCGCCTATGGCTACACCTTC. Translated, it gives CSAREAGAAYGYTF.

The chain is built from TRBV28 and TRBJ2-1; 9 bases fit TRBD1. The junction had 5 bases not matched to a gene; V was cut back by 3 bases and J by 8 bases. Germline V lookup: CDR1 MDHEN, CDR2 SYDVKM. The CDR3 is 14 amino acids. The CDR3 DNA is TGTGCCAGCAGTTTGACTGGGACAGGGTATGAGCAGTTCTTC. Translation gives CASSLTGTGYEQFF.

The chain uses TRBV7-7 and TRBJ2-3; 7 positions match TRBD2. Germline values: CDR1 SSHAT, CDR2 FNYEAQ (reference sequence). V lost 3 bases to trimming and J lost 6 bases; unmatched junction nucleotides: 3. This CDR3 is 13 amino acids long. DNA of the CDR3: TGTGCCAGCAGCTTCGGGGGGTATGATACGCAGTATTTT. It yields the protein CASSFGGYDTQYF.

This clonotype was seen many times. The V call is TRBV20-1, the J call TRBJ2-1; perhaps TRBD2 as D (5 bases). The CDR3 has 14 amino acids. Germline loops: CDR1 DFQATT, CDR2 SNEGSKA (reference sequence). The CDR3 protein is CSAARENSYNEQFF. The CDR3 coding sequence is TGCAGCGCAGCCCGGGAAAACTCATACAATGAGCAGTTCTTC.

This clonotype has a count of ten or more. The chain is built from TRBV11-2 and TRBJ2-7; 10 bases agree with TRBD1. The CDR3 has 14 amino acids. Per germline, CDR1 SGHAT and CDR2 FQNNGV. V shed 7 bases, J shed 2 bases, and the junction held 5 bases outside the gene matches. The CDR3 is CASTPGTGAYEQYF. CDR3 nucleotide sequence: TGTGCCAGCACCCCCGGGACAGGGGCCTACGAGCAGTACTTC.

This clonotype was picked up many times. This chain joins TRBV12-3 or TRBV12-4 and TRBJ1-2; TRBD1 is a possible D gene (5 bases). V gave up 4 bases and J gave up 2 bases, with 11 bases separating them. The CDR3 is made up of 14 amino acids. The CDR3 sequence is CASSSTVLNYGYTF. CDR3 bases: TGTGCCAGCAGTTCGACAGTGCTAAACTATGGCTACACCTTC.

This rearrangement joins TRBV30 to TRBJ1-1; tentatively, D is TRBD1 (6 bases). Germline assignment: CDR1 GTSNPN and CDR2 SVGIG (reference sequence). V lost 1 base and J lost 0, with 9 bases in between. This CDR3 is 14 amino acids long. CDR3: CAWSEDSVNTEAFF. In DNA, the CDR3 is TGTGCCTGGAGTGAGGACAGCGTGAACACTGAAGCTTTCTTT.